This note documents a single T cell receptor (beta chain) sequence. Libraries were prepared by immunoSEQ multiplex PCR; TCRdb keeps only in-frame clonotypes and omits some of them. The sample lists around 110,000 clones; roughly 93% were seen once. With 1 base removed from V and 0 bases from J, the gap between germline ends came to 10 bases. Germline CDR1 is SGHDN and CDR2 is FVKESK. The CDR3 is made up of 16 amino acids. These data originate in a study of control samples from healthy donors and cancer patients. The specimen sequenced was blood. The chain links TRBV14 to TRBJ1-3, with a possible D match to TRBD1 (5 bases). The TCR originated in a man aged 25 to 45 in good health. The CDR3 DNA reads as TGTGCCAGCAGCCAAGTGGGGGATCTCTCTGGAAACACCATATATTTT. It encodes CASSQVGDLSGNTIYF.